These T cell receptor beta chains were read from a single sample in a study of blood T cell repertoires in COVID-19. The assay was immunoSEQ multiplex PCR, and TCRdb's table has in-frame clones only and misses some. Found here are around 100,000 clones, roughly 80% of them singletons; the top ten hold roughly 31%. Material for sequencing was peripheral blood. Receptor source: an older man with active or convalescent COVID-19. Both conserved end residues are part of each CDR3. Fields, in order: V gene, J gene, D gene, clone size, CDR3 DNA, CDR3 protein. D genes are given only for firm matches. Clone sizes are given selectively: once, few, many, or a class where the clone is expanded.

v_call: TRBV3-1/TRBV3-2; j_call: TRBJ2-7; d_call: TRBD2; clone_size: -; cdr3_nt: TGTGCCAGCAGCGAAACCACAGCGGGGGCCTCCCGGGGGCAGTACTTC; cdr3_aa: CASSETTAGASRGQYF
v_call: TRBV27; j_call: TRBJ1-6; d_call: -; clone_size: -; cdr3_nt: TGTGCCAGCAGGAGGGCGGGGGCTAATTCACCCCTCCACTTT; cdr3_aa: CASRRAGANSPLHF
v_call: TRBV3-1/TRBV3-2; j_call: TRBJ2-3; d_call: -; clone_size: once; cdr3_nt: TGTGCCAGCAGCCAAGCGGGGGTGGGAGATACGCAGTATTTT; cdr3_aa: CASSQAGVGDTQYF
v_call: TRBV18; j_call: TRBJ2-3; d_call: -; clone_size: -; cdr3_nt: TGTGCCAGCTCTCCCAGGGACACTAGCACAGATACGCAGTATTTT; cdr3_aa: CASSPRDTSTDTQYF
v_call: TRBV19; j_call: TRBJ1-6; d_call: -; clone_size: few; cdr3_nt: TGTGCCAGCTCTAACAGGGAAGCGAATTCACCCCTCCACTTT; cdr3_aa: CASSNREANSPLHF
v_call: TRBV5-4; j_call: TRBJ2-3; d_call: -; clone_size: -; cdr3_nt: TGTGCCAGCAGCTTCTGGGGAGAAGGCACAGATACGCAGTATTTT; cdr3_aa: CASSFWGEGTDTQYF
v_call: TRBV9; j_call: TRBJ1-2; d_call: TRBD1; clone_size: -; cdr3_nt: TGTGCCAGCAGCGTAGCTTTGAACAGGGGAACTCCAAACTATGGCTACACCTTC; cdr3_aa: CASSVALNRGTPNYGYTF
v_call: TRBV12-3/TRBV12-4; j_call: TRBJ2-5; d_call: -; clone_size: -; cdr3_nt: TGTGCCAGCAGTCCGGGAGAGACCCAGTACTTC; cdr3_aa: CASSPGETQYF
v_call: TRBV6-5; j_call: TRBJ1-1; d_call: -; clone_size: -; cdr3_nt: TGTGCCAGCAGTTACTCGGGGAGCACCACTGAAGCTTTCTTT; cdr3_aa: CASSYSGSTTEAFF
v_call: TRBV27; j_call: TRBJ2-1; d_call: TRBD2; clone_size: few; cdr3_nt: TGTGCCAGCAGGGACGGGAGGGTAGAAGAGCAGTTCTTC; cdr3_aa: CASRDGRVEEQFF
v_call: TRBV27; j_call: TRBJ2-6; d_call: -; clone_size: -; cdr3_nt: TGTGCCAGCAGTTTTACTCTCTCTGGGGCCAACGTCCTGACTTTC; cdr3_aa: CASSFTLSGANVLTF
v_call: TRBV11-2; j_call: TRBJ1-1; d_call: -; clone_size: many; cdr3_nt: TGTGCCAGCAGCTTAGCTCCCACACAGGGCCTCGGCACTGAAGCTTTCTTT; cdr3_aa: CASSLAPTQGLGTEAFF
v_call: TRBV6-5; j_call: TRBJ1-2; d_call: -; clone_size: -; cdr3_nt: TGTGCCAGCAGCCTACGTGGGGGCTGGGGCTACACCTTC; cdr3_aa: CASSLRGGWGYTF
v_call: TRBV30; j_call: TRBJ2-5; d_call: TRBD1; clone_size: once; cdr3_nt: TGTGCCACCCGGACAGGGGAGACCCAGTACTTC; cdr3_aa: CATRTGETQYF
v_call: TRBV7-2; j_call: TRBJ1-5; d_call: TRBD1; clone_size: -; cdr3_nt: TGTGCCAGCAGCCATGTCGGACAGGGGTTTCAGCCCCAGCATTTT; cdr3_aa: CASSHVGQGFQPQHF
v_call: TRBV4-3; j_call: TRBJ1-2; d_call: -; clone_size: -; cdr3_nt: TGCGCCAGCAGCCAAGACAGGGCACTTAACTATGGCTACACCTTC; cdr3_aa: CASSQDRALNYGYTF
v_call: TRBV5-1; j_call: TRBJ1-2; d_call: -; clone_size: -; cdr3_nt: TGCGCCAGCAGCTTCGGGCAGGGGTCTGGCTACACCTTC; cdr3_aa: CASSFGQGSGYTF
v_call: TRBV18; j_call: TRBJ2-3; d_call: TRBD2; clone_size: -; cdr3_nt: TGTGCCAGCTCACCGGGTAGCGGGAGCCCAGATACGCAGTATTTT; cdr3_aa: CASSPGSGSPDTQYF
v_call: TRBV13; j_call: TRBJ2-1; d_call: -; clone_size: -; cdr3_nt: TGTGCCAGCAGCTTAGCGTTAGCGGTGAATGAGCAGTTCTTC; cdr3_aa: CASSLALAVNEQFF
v_call: TRBV29-1; j_call: TRBJ2-7; d_call: TRBD1; clone_size: -; cdr3_nt: TGCAGCGTTGAGAAAGCCGGGACAGGGACCTACGAGCAGTACTTC; cdr3_aa: CSVEKAGTGTYEQYF
v_call: TRBV5-8; j_call: TRBJ2-7; d_call: TRBD1; clone_size: once; cdr3_nt: TGTGCCAGCAGCTTAGAACAGGGGTACGAGCAGTACTTC; cdr3_aa: CASSLEQGYEQYF
v_call: TRBV12-5; j_call: TRBJ2-7; d_call: -; clone_size: -; cdr3_nt: TGTGCTAGTGGTTTGGGGACGTTGGGGACAAACTCCTACGAGCAGTACTTC; cdr3_aa: CASGLGTLGTNSYEQYF
v_call: TRBV5-1; j_call: TRBJ2-1; d_call: TRBD2; clone_size: few; cdr3_nt: TGCGCCAGCAGCCCCCAGATCGCTAGCGGGGGGTACAATGAGCAGTTCTTC; cdr3_aa: CASSPQIASGGYNEQFF
v_call: TRBV27; j_call: TRBJ1-5; d_call: -; clone_size: once; cdr3_nt: TGTGCCAGCAGTTGGGGGGGAGGCAATCAGCCCCAGCATTTT; cdr3_aa: CASSWGGGNQPQHF